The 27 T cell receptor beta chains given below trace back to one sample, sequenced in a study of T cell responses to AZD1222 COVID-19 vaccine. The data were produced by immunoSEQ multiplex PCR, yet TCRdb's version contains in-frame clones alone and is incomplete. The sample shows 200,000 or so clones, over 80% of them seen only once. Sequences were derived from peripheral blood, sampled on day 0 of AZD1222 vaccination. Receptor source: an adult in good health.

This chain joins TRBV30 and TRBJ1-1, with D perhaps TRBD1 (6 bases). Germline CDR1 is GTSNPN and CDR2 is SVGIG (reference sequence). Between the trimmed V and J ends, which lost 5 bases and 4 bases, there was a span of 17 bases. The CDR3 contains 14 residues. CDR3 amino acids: CAWHRRGALTEAFF. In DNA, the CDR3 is TGTGCCTGGCATCGCCGGGGGGCTCTCACTGAAGCTTTCTTT.

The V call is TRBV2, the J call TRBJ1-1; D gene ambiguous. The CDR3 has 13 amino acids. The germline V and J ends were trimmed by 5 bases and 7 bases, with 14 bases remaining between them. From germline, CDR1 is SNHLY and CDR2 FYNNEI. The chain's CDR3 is CASSPLGRGEAFF. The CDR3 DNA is TGTGCCAGCAGTCCCCTCGGACGGGGTGAAGCTTTCTTT. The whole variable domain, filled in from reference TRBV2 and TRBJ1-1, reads EPEVTQTPSHQVTQMGQEVILRCVPISNHLYFYWYRQILGQKVEFLVSFYNNEISEKSEIFDDQFSVERPDGSNFTLKIRSTKLEDSAMYFCASSPLGRGEAFFGQGTRLTVV.

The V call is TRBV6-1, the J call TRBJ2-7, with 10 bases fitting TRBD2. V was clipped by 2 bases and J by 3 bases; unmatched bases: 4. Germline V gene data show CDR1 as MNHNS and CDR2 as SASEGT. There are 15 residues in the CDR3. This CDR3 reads CASSERASGSYEQYF. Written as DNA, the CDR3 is TGTGCCAGCAGTGAAAGGGCTAGCGGGAGCTACGAGCAGTACTTC.

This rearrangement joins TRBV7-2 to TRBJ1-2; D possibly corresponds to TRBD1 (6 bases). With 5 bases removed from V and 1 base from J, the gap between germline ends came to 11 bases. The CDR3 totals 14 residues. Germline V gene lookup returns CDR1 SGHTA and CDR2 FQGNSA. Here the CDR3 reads CASSVYRVNYGYTF. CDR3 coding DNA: TGTGCCAGCAGCGTATACAGGGTTAACTATGGCTACACCTTC. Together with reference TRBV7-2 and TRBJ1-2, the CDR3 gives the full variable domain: GAGVSQSPSNKVTEKGKDVELRCDPISGHTALYWYRQSLGQGLEFLIYFQGNSAPDKSGLPSDRFSAERTGGSVSTLTIQRTQQEDSAVYLCASSVYRVNYGYTFGSGTRLTVV.

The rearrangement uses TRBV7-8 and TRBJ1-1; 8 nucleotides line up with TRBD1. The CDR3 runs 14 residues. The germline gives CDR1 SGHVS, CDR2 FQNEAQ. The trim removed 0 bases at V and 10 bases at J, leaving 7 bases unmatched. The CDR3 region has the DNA TGTGCCAGCAGCTTAGCCGGACAGGGAGTTCGAGCTTTCTTT. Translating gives CASSLAGQGVRAFF.

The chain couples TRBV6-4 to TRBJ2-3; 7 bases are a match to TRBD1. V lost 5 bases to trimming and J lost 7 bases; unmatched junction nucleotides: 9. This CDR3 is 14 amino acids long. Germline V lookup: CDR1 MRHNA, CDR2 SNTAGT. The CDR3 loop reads CASSPQGSENTQYF. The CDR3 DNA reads TGTGCCAGCAGTCCACAGGGGTCGGAGAATACGCAGTATTTT.

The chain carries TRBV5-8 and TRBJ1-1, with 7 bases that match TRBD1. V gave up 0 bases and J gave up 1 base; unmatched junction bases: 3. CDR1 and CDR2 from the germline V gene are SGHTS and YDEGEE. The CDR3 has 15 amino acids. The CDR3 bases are TGTGCCAGCAGCTTGGCCGGGACAGCGAACACTGAAGCTTTCTTT. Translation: CASSLAGTANTEAFF. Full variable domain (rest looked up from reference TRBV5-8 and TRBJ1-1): EAGVTQSPTHLIKTRGQQATLRCSPISGHTSVYWYQQALGLGLQFLLWYDEGEERNRGNFPPRFSGRQFPNYSSELNVNALELEDSALYLCASSLAGTANTEAFFGQGTRLTVV.

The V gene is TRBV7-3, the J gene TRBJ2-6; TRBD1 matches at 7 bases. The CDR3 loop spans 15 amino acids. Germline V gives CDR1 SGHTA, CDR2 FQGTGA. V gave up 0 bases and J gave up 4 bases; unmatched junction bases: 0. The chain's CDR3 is CASSLTGQGANVLTF. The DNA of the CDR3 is TGTGCCAGCAGCTTAACGGGACAGGGGGCCAACGTCCTGACTTTC.

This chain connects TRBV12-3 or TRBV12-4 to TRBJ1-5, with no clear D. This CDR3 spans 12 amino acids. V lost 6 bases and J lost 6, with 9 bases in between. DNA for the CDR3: TGTGCCAGCAGGTGGTCCGGTCAGCCCCAGCATTTT. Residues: CASRWSGQPQHF.

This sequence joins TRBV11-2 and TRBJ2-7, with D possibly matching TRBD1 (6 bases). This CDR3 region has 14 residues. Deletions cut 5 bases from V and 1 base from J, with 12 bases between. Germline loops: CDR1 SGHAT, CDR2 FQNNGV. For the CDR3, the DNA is TGTGCCAGCAGCCACGAACAGGGTTCCTACGAGCAGTACGTC. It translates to CASSHEQGSYEQYV.

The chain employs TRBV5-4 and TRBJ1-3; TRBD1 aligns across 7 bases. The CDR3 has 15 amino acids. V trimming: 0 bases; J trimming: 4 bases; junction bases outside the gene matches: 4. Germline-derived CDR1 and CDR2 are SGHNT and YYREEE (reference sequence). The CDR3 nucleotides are TGTGCCAGCAGCTTGGCCCAGACAGGGGGAAACACCATATATTTT. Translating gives CASSLAQTGGNTIYF. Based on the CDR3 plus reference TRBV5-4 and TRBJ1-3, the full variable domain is ETGVTQSPTHLIKTRGQQVTLRCSSQSGHNTVSWYQQALGQGPQFIFQYYREEENGRGNFPPRFSGLQFPNYSSELNVNALELDDSALYLCASSLAQTGGNTIYFGEGSWLTVV.

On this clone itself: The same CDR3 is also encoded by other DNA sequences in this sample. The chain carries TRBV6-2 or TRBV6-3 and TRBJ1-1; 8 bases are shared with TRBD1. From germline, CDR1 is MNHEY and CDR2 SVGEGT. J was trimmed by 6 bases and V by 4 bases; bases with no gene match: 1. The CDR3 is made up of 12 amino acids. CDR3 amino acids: CASSWTGSEAFF. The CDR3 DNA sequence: TGTGCCAGCAGTTGGACAGGGTCTGAAGCTTTCTTT.

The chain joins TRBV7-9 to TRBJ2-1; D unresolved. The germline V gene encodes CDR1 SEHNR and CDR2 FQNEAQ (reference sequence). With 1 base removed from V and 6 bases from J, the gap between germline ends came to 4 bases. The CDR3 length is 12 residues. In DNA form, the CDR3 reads TGTGCCAGCAGCTTAGATGCCAATGAGCAGTTCTTC. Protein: CASSLDANEQFF.

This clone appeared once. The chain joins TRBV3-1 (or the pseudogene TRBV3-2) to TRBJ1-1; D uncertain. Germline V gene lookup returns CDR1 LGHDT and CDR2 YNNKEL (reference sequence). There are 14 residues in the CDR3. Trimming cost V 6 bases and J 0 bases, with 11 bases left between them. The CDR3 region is CASSKPGVNTEAFF. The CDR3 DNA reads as TGTGCCAGCAGTAAGCCCGGCGTGAACACTGAAGCTTTCTTT.

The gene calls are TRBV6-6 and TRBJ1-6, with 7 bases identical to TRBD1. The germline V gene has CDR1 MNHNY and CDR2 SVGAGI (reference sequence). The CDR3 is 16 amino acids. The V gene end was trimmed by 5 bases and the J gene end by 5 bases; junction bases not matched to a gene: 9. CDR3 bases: TGTGCCAGCAGTCCCATGGAGACAGGGAATAATTCACCCCTCCACTTT. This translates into CASSPMETGNNSPLHF.

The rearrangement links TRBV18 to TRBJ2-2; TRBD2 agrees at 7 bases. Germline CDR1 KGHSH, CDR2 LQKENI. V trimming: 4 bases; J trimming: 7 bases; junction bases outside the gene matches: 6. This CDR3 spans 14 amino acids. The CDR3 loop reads CASSLGLVSGELFF. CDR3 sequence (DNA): TGTGCCAGCTCACTCGGACTAGTGAGCGGGGAGCTGTTTTTT.

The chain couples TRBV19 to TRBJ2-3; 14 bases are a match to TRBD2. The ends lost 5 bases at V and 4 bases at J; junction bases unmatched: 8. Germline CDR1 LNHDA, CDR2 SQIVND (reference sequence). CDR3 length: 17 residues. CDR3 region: CASSGTSGSSRADTQYF. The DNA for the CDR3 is TGTGCCAGTAGTGGGACTAGCGGGAGCTCCCGGGCAGATACGCAGTATTTT.

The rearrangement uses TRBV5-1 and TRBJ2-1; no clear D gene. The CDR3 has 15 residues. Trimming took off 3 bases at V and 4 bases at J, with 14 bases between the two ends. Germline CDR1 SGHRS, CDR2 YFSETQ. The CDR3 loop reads CASSSPLREYNEQFF. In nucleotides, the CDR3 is TGCGCCAGCAGCTCCCCCCTAAGGGAATACAATGAGCAGTTCTTC.

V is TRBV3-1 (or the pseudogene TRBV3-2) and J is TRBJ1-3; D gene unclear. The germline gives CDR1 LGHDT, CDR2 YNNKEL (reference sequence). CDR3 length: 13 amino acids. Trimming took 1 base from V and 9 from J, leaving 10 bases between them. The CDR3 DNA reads TGTGCCAGCAGCCAAGGCGGAGGGAGCACCATATATTTT. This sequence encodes CASSQGGGSTIYF.

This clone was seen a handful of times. The DNA for the CDR3 is TGTGCCAGCAGTACATCCGGGACCCTGAACACCGGGGAGCTGTTTTTT. It yields the protein CASSTSGTLNTGELFF. V is TRBV6-2 or TRBV6-3 and J is TRBJ2-2, with D perhaps TRBD1 or TRBD2 (5 bases each). V lost 5 bases and J 1 base, leaving 14 bases between the germline ends. CDR1 MNHEY and CDR2 SVGEGT come from the germline V gene. The length of the CDR3 is 16 residues.

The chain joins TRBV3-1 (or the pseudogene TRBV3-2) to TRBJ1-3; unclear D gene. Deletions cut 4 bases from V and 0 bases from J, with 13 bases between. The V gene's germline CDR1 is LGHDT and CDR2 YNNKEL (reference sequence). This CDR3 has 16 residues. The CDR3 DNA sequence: TGTGCCAGCAGCCTTGGCCCGAAAATCTCTGGAAACACCATATATTTT. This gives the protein CASSLGPKISGNTIYF.

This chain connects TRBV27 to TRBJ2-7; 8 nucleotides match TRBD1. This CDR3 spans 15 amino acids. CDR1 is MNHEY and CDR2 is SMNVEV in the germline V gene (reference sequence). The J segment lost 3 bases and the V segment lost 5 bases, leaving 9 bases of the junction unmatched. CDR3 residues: CASSPTGAGLYEQYV. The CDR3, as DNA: TGTGCCAGCAGTCCGACAGGGGCCGGTCTCTACGAGCAGTACGTC.

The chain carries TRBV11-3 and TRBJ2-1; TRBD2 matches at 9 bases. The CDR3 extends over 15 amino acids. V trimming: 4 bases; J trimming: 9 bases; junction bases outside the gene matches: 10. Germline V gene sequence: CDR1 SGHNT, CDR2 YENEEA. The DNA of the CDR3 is TGTGCCAGCAGCTCTGGCGGGGGGGCCTCCAGTGAGCAGTTCTTC. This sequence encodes CASSSGGGASSEQFF.

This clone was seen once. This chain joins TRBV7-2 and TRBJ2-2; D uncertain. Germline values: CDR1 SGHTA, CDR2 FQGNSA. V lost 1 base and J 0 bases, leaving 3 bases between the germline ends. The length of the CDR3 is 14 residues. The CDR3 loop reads CASSLESNTGELFF. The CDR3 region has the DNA TGTGCCAGCAGCTTAGAATCGAACACCGGGGAGCTGTTTTTT.

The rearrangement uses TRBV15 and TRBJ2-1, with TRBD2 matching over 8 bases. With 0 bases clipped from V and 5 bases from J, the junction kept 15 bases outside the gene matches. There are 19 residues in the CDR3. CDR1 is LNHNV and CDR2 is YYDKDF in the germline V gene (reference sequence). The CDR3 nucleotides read TGTGCCACCAGCAGAGATCTCCGCGGGGCGGGAGGTTCGGACAATGAGCAGTTCTTC. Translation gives CATSRDLRGAGGSDNEQFF.

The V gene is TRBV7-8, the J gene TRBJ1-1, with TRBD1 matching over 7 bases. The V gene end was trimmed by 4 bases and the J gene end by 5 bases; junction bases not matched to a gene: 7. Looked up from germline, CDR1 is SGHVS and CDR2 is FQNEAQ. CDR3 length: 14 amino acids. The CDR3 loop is CASSYDRARTEAFF. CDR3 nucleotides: TGTGCCAGCAGCTACGACAGGGCGCGGACTGAAGCTTTCTTT.

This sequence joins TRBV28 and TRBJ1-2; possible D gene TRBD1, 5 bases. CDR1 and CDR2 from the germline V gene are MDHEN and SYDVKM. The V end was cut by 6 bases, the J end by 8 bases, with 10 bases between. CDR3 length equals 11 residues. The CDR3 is CASSQGWGYTF. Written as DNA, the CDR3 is TGTGCCAGCAGCCAGGGCTGGGGCTACACCTTC.